This TCR beta chain comes out of a study of T cell responses to AZD1222 COVID-19 vaccine. Overall study results and limits: Once two AZD1222 doses were given, Spike-specific TCR breadth and depth went up. CD4 TCRs linked to vaccination spanned spike, dominating at 160-218 and 743-854. Females outnumbered males among donors, who were mostly white British; clonal diversity was possibly underestimated.

Trimming took 5 bases from V and 4 from J; bases not matched to a gene: 5. Germline V gene sequence: CDR1 KGHDR, CDR2 SFDVKD. The CDR3 runs 15 residues. As to this clone: Its antigen remains unidentified.

TCRdb's table, derived via immunoSEQ multiplex PCR, lists solely in-frame clones and lacks some. The data contain about 150,000 clones, 85% to 95% of them singletons. The sequencing here drew on peripheral blood, taken on day 0 of MenACWY control vaccination. This chain uses TRBV24-1 with TRBJ2-5; 11 positions agree with TRBD2. The TCR sequence derives from an adult in good health. As DNA, the CDR3 is TGTGCCACCAGTGTGACGCTAGCGGGAGGAGAGACCCAGTACTTC. It specifies CATSVTLAGGETQYF.